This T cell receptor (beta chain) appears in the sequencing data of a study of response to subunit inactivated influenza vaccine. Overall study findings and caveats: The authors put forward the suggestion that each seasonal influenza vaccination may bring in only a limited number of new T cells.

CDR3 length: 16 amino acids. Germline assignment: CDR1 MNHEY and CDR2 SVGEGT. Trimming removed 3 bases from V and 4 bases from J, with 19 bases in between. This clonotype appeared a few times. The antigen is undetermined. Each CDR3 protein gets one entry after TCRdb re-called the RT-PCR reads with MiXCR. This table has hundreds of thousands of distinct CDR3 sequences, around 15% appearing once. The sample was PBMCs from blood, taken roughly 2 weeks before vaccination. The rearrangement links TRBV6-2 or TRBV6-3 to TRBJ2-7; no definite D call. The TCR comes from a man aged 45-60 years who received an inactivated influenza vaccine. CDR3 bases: TGTGCCAGCAGTTATCCGGACCGCACCTCCGGGTACGAGCAGTACTTC. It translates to CASSYPDRTSGYEQYF.